One T cell receptor (beta chain) is described in this entry. This receptor's antigen is unknown. No per-base quality is available; no much larger clone lies one base away. The data were obtained in a study of blood T cell repertoires in COVID-19 (dated by TCRdb to the early 2020s). Some background on the complete study: Samples from collaborators originated in the United States, Italy and Spain and spanned both the acute and convalescent phases of COVID-19. The prospective study material was composed of cDNA or gDNA derived from T cells, B-cell-depleted T cells, or PBMCs. Deeply sampled blood TCRbeta repertoires from subjects exposed to, actively infected with, or recovered from COVID-19 were included in the dataset. The repertoires were released in a freely available public database meant as a resource for research on the immune response to SARS-CoV-2. Samples came from the ongoing ImmuneRACE study (first 160 participants) plus 1,254 subjects from 6 global collaborators. A de-identified subject ID, COVID-19 status, age in years and sex were almost always included in the sample metadata. Where available, HLA class I and class II types were obtained from metadata supplied by the sample provider rather than from assay-based typing. Findings and caveats that apply to the study as a whole: Clinical and demographic metadata were provided uncurated, with the amount varying by source and participant.

Each collaborating institution followed its own protocols to collect whole blood in K2EDTA tubes. Collaborator samples were shipped for TCRbeta analysis as frozen whole blood, isolated PBMCs, or DNA extracted from either sample type. Trimming at the junction amounts to 5 bases on V and 3 bases on J, and the germline ends lie 14 bases apart. The CDR3 starts with the cysteine, ends with the phenylalanine, and has 14 residues. The CDR3 DNA has 42 bases and is translated from base 1. Reading the germline V gene gives CDR1 WSHSY and CDR2 SAAADI. The immunoSEQ Assay, a bias-controlled multiplex PCR, was used to amplify TCRbeta CDR3 regions from genomic DNA. On the study's bioinformatics: The number of nucleated cells in each sample was estimated from the amplification of reference gene primers within the assay. To quantify the absolute abundance of each unique TCRbeta CDR3 rearrangement, sequence reads were collapsed and filtered. For each sample, productive Simpson clonality was calculated as the square root of Simpson's diversity index across productive rearrangements. TCRdb's version of the immuneACCESS table is confined to in-frame rearrangements and falls short of the full clone set. An unresolved V gene accounts for under half of the shortfall where checked; the remainder is of unknown origin. The V and J calls and clone size were taken over from that table, and D and trimming were inferred from the DNA. The sample table records more than 150,000 clones; 65% to 90% of these occur just once. Roughly 8.2% of the sample is in the top ten clones.

This clonotype originated in a man aged 55 to 69 with acute or convalescent COVID-19. Sequencing was carried out using peripheral blood. In this chain, TRBV10-2 is recombined with TRBJ2-7, and perhaps TRBD2 as D gene, on 6 matching bases. This receptor carries the CDR3 CASSIAGSYYEQYF. The nucleotide sequence is given as TGCGCCAGCAGTATTGCCGGGAGCTACTACGAGCAGTACTTC.